This TCR beta chain was identified in a study of blood T cell repertoires in COVID-19. Overall study context: The study drew acute and convalescent COVID-19 samples from the United States, Italy and Spain.

V was pared by 1 base and J by 7 bases, with 11 bases between. Germline assignment: CDR1 SGHKS and CDR2 YYEKEE (reference sequence). This CDR3 has 13 amino acids. The data were produced by immunoSEQ multiplex PCR, yet TCRdb's version contains in-frame clones alone and is incomplete. The table lists a few hundred thousand clones, around 91% of them singletons. The chain employs TRBV5-5 and TRBJ1-1; D ambiguous. This TCR was recovered from a middle-aged woman with COVID-19, enrolled during active disease. The material sequenced was peripheral blood. CDR3 nucleotide sequence: TGTGCCAGCAGCTTGAAGCGGCCAAATGAAGCTTTCTTT. Its translation is CASSLKRPNEAFF.